A single T cell receptor (beta chain) is shown here with its context. There are many counts of this clonotype. It has no known antigen specificity. No much larger clone exists at a distance of one base, and base qualities are not known. V and J lose 5 bases and 2 bases, and a span of 13 bases separates them. The CDR3 runs 14 amino acids, cysteine and phenylalanine included. The entry retains the CDR3 DNA only, 42 bases that are in frame from base 1. CDR1 and CDR2 are read off the germline V gene (reference sequence) as LNHDA and SQIVND. These data originate in a study of breast tumors, draining lymph nodes, adjacent tissues (dated by TCRdb to 2016 to 2017). General notes on the study: TCR beta repertoires were compared across tumor, adjacent nontumor tissue and axillary lymph nodes obtained from breast cancer patients. In human breast cancer, the study set out to assess how tumor, surrounding tissue and draining lymph node repertoires relate to one another and whether T cells might be exchanged between them. What the authors observed across the whole study: Tumor T-cell repertoires showed less diversity than lymph node repertoires and more diversity than nontumor tissue repertoires, and tumor T-cell repertoires showed preferential V and J gene usage. The study presented the conclusion that tumor T cells originate in lymph nodes as consistent with a hypothesis, not as something directly demonstrated. Tumor and nontumor tissue repertoires were found to be significantly more similar in luminal-like than in basal-like breast cancer. The data were judged consistent with most tumor T cells deriving from the lymph node and then expanding within tumor tissue.

Lymph node samples came from the axillary draining lymph nodes of breast cancer patients. Sequencing relied on an Illumina HiSeq 2000. TCR beta chain libraries were generated through multiplex PCR amplification. The amplified TCR beta chain products were analyzed by high-throughput sequencing. The public reads were reprocessed in TCRdb via fastp at Q25 and MiXCR, keeping in-frame beta chains. Rows with one shared CDR3 protein collapse into an entry with the most common genes and DNA. For this sample there are around 150,000 distinct CDR3 sequences; about a fifth appear just once. Of the sample, roughly 2.7% falls within the top ten clones.

This TCR derives from a female donor with breast cancer. Some clones in this sample may be carry-over from other donors' samples. The sample consisted of axillary lymph node tissue. This sequence uses TRBV19 and TRBJ2-7; a confident D gene designation cannot be given. CDR3 loop: CASSPRTFAYEQYF. Here is the DNA: TGTGCCAGTAGTCCTAGGACGTTCGCCTACGAGCAGTACTTC.